This T cell receptor beta chain was retrieved from a study of T-cell memory formation after mild COVID-19. Study-wide points: The study found balanced CD4/CD8 in clones contracting day 15 to 85 and a CD4+ lean in later expanders. A subset of responding clones appeared in pre-infection memory, suggesting cross-reactive memory joined.

TCR alpha and TCR beta cDNA libraries carrying sample barcodes and UMIs came from 5'RACE with constant-segment primers. TCRdb passed the 5' RACE reads through MiXCR, listing each CDR3 protein once. The data contain about 290,000 distinct CDR3 sequences, around 15% of them singletons. This clonotype was counted at least ten times. Its cognate antigen is unknown. The sequenced sample was PBMCs or a T cell subset sorted from them (not recorded which). This clonotype was obtained from a man aged 18 to 30 who had mild COVID-19 (a few samples of this study predate the infection). Cell type and time point are not known.

DNA of the CDR3: TGTGCCACCAGCAGGCTCCAGGGTACCGATACGCAGTATTTT. Encoded protein: CATSRLQGTDTQYF. J is TRBJ2-3 and V is TRBV15, with D tentatively TRBD1 (5 bases). The germline V gene encodes CDR1 LNHNV and CDR2 YYDKDF (reference sequence). The CDR3 totals 14 residues. Between the trimmed V and J ends, which lost 3 bases and 6 bases, there was a span of 13 bases.